The rows below give T cell receptor beta chains drawn from one sample of a study of T cells in localized non-small cell lung cancer. TCRdb's copy holds only in-frame clones and misses some; the assay was immunoSEQ multiplex PCR. The sample has about 54,000 clones, about 80% seen once. The input for sequencing was peripheral blood, taken before any cancer treatment. All receptors derive from a female donor aged 60 or older with stage II squamous cell lung carcinoma. The CDR3 runs from the conserved cysteine through the conserved F or W. D genes are given only for firm matches. For some rows the clone size is stated as once, few or many, or as a class when expanded; others skip it.

TGTGCCAGCAGCCCGACGGGGCTAGCGGGGGGCACAGATACGCAGTATTTT CASSPTGLAGGTDTQYF TRBJ2-3 TRBV7-6 NA TRBD2
TGCGCCAGCAGCCTTGAGCGGGGGGGCCTCTATGAGCAGTTCTTC CASSLERGGLYEQFF TRBJ2-1 TRBV4-1 NA TRBD2
TGTGCCAGCAGCCGTAGGGGGGGACAGGTAGACCACGAGCAGTACTTC CASSRRGGQVDHEQYF TRBJ2-7 TRBV9 NA NA
TGTGCCAGCAGGGACAGGGGTCCTGCCTCCTATAATTCACCCCTCCACTTT CASRDRGPASYNSPLHF TRBJ1-6 TRBV2 NA TRBD1
TGTGCCAGCAGTCTCCAAGGGGCCACGGGACAGGGAGTCTACGAGCAGTACTTC CASSLQGATGQGVYEQYF TRBJ2-7 TRBV6-7 NA TRBD1
TGTGCCAGCAGTCGCGGGGGGGCCGGGGAGACCCAGTACTTC CASSRGGAGETQYF TRBJ2-5 TRBV5-4 once TRBD2
TGTGCCAGCAGTCGGACAGTGGGGTTGCAGCCCCAGCATTTT CASSRTVGLQPQHF TRBJ1-5 TRBV2 NA NA
TGCGCCAGCAGCCCGCGACTAGCGGGGAGCAATGAGCAGTTCTTC CASSPRLAGSNEQFF TRBJ2-1 TRBV5-1 NA TRBD2
TGTGCCAGCAGCTTGGCCGGCAGGTTGGCCGGGGAGCTGTTTTTT CASSLAGRLAGELFF TRBJ2-2 TRBV5-4 NA NA
TGTGCCAGCAGCCAGAGGACAGTGGCTGAAAAACTGTTTTTT CASSQRTVAEKLFF TRBJ1-4 TRBV6-6 NA NA
TGTGCCAGCAGCTTAGTGGCACTGATGAACACTGAAGCTTTCTTT CASSLVALMNTEAFF TRBJ1-1 TRBV7-8 once NA
TGTGCCACCAGGGACAGGGGGCTCGGTGAAGCTTTCTTT CATRDRGLGEAFF TRBJ1-1 TRBV6-6 NA TRBD1
TGTGCCAGCAGTGAATACAGGGGGCAGGGTGGCTACACCTTC CASSEYRGQGGYTF TRBJ1-2 TRBV2 NA TRBD1
TGTGCCTGGAGTGACAGGGGTCGTCAGCCCCAGCATTTT CAWSDRGRQPQHF TRBJ1-5 TRBV30 NA TRBD1
TGTGCCAGCAGTCAGGGTCGGAACACTGAAGCTTTCTTT CASSQGRNTEAFF TRBJ1-1 TRBV6-5 NA NA
TGTGCCAGCAGCTTAGACGGCTTCTATGAGCAGTTCTTC CASSLDGFYEQFF TRBJ2-1 TRBV7-3 NA NA
TGCAGCGGAAAGACAGGGGGATACAATGAGCAGTTCTTC CSGKTGGYNEQFF TRBJ2-1 TRBV29-1 NA TRBD1
TGTGCCAGTAGTAGGAGGTCCGACACCATGAACACTGAAGCTTTCTTT CASSRRSDTMNTEAFF TRBJ1-1 TRBV19 NA NA
TGTGCCAGCAGCTATCTAGGAGGGGCTGAGTACGAGCAGTACTTC CASSYLGGAEYEQYF TRBJ2-7 TRBV11-3 NA NA
TGTGCCAGCAGCTATCGGACGGGTCCCAACGAGCAGTACTTC CASSYRTGPNEQYF TRBJ2-7 TRBV5-4 NA NA
TGTGCCAGCAGCCAATCGGTAGCGGCCTACGAGCAGTACTTC CASSQSVAAYEQYF TRBJ2-7 TRBV16 NA NA
TGTGCCAGCAGTTGGAAAGACACTCCCGAAAAACTGTTTTTT CASSWKDTPEKLFF TRBJ1-4 TRBV27 NA NA
TGCGCCAGCAGGGAAGGGGACATTGGTAGTCGGCAGTACTTC CASREGDIGSRQYF TRBJ2-7 TRBV10-2 NA NA
TGCGCCAGCAGCCCACCGGCCTCTAACTATGGCTACACCTTC CASSPPASNYGYTF TRBJ1-2 TRBV5-1 NA NA
TGTGCCAGCAGCAAAGGCCGGGGGGGGCACTACAATGAGCAGTTCTTC CASSKGRGGHYNEQFF TRBJ2-1 TRBV21-1 NA NA
TGTGCCAGCAAGGCGTGGGAAGGCTATGGCTACACCTTC CASKAWEGYGYTF TRBJ1-2 TRBV6-5 NA NA
TGTGCCCACGGTCAGGGGTTCAATCAGCCCCAGCATTTT CAHGQGFNQPQHF TRBJ1-5 TRBV10-3 few NA
TGTGCCAGCAGCCCGGACAGCTCAACAGATACGCAGTATTTT CASSPDSSTDTQYF TRBJ2-3 TRBV5-4 NA NA
TGTGCCAGCCGGGACAGCTCTGGGGCCAACGTCCTGACTTTC CASRDSSGANVLTF TRBJ2-6 TRBV25-1 NA TRBD1
TGTGCCATCAGGCAGGACGCCTCGGGGGGAAACACCATATATTTT CAIRQDASGGNTIYF TRBJ1-3 TRBV7-2 NA NA
TGTGCCAGCAGCTCCCCAGGGGAACACCCCACAGATACGCAGTATTTT CASSSPGEHPTDTQYF TRBJ2-3 TRBV7-9 NA NA
TGTGCCAGTAGTATAAGGTTCCCGGCTGAGGGCCCAGATACGCAGTATTTT CASSIRFPAEGPDTQYF TRBJ2-3 TRBV19 NA NA
TGCGCCAGCAGCTTCCGGGACGGGGTGAACACTGAAGCTTTCTTT CASSFRDGVNTEAFF TRBJ1-1 TRBV5-1 NA NA
TGTGCTAGCAGCCGACTCTCTGAGGGAGATACGCAGTATTTT CASSRLSEGDTQYF TRBJ2-3 TRBV7-7 once NA
TGTGCCAGCAGCTTATTAGGAGGGACTCAAGCAACTAATGAAAAACTGTTTTTT CASSLLGGTQATNEKLFF TRBJ1-4 TRBV7-9 NA NA